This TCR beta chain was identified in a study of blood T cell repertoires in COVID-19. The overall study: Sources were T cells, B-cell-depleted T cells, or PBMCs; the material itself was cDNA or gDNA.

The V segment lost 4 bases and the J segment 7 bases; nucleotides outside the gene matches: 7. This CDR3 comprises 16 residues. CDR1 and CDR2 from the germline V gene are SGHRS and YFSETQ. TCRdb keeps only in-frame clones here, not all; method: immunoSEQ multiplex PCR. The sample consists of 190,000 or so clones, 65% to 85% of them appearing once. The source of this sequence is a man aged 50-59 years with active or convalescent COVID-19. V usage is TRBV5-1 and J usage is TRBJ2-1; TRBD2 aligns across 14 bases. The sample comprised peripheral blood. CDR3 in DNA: TGCGCCAGCAGCCTACGACTAGCGGGAGGGTATAATGAGCAGTTCTTC. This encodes CASSLRLAGGYNEQFF.